The rows below give T cell receptor delta chains drawn from one sample of a study of gamma-delta T cells after stem cell transplantation. With CATT, TCRdb re-called clones from the RT-PCR reads. The sample includes under 3,500 delta-chain clones, just over 20% of them seen just once. The sequenced sample consisted of gamma-delta T cells. The receptors stem from a human donor. It is not recorded whose cells these are; they may come from a transplant donor. The CDR3 runs from the conserved cysteine through the conserved F or W. Each record gives: clone size, D gene, J gene, V gene, CDR3 DNA, CDR3 protein. D genes are given only for firm matches. Not all rows give a size; the values are once, few, many and, for expanded clones, a class.

medium-sized | TRDD3 | TRDJ1 | TRDV1 | TGTGCTCTTGGGGAACGGCAAACCCCTGGGGGACGACAAAAATACACCGATAAACTCATCTTT | CALGERQTPGGRQKYTDKLIF
many | NA | TRDJ1 | TRDV1 | TGTGCTCTTGGGGAAATCCCCTCCCCCCGATTTAACAGGTACACCGATAAACTCATCTTT | CALGEIPSPRFNRYTDKLIF
medium-sized | TRDD2 | TRDJ1 | TRDV1 | TGTGCTCTTGGGGACCTTTCCTACAGGGTCGCTGCAATAAGGAAACTCATCTTT | CALGDLSYRVAAIRKLIF
few | TRDD2 | TRDJ1 | TRDV1 | TGTGCTCTTGGGGAACTCACTTCCTACGTTCCCTGGGTCACATTCACCGATAAACTCATCTTT | CALGELTSYVPWVTFTDKLIF
medium-sized | TRDD3 | TRDJ2 | TRDV2 | TGTGCCTGTGACGCGCTTCTGGGGGACCCCTTTTCAGCACAACTCTTCTTT | CACDALLGDPFSAQLFF
many | NA | TRDJ1 | TRDV1 | TGTGCTCTTGGGGAAGACCTTCCTACACAAACCCCTATAAGGGGGATACATCCCGATAAACTCATCTTT | CALGEDLPTQTPIRGIHPDKLIF
medium-sized | TRDD3 | TRDJ1 | TRDV1 | TGTGCTCTTGGGGTATCCGCTAGGAGTGGGGGATCGAATAAACTCATCTTT | CALGVSARSGGSNKLIF
medium-sized | TRDD3 | TRDJ1 | TRDV2 | TGTGCCTGTGATGACTTACTGGGGGATCCGTGGACCGATAAACTCATCTTT | CACDDLLGDPWTDKLIF
medium-sized | NA | TRDJ1 | TRDV2 | TGTGCCTGTGACACGGTATGGGGGCATGGGAGTTTGTACACCGATAAACTCATCTTT | CACDTVWGHGSLYTDKLIF
NA | NA | TRDJ1 | TRAV29/DV5 | TGTGCAGCAAGGTTTCCTATAGGTAAGGGATACACCGATAAACTCATCTTT | CAARFPIGKGYTDKLIF
NA | TRDD3 | TRDJ1 | TRDV1 | TGTGCTCTTGGGGAAATATCCCCTCTACTGGGGGATATATCCGATAAACTCATCTTT | CALGEISPLLGDISDKLIF
few | NA | TRDJ1 | TRDV1 | TGTGCTCTTGGGGAACCTCCCCCCTTGAGGACCGATAAACTCATCTTT | CALGEPPPLRTDKLIF
medium-sized | NA | TRDJ1 | TRDV2 | TGTGCCTGTGACAGCCTACATTCTGAGGGACACGGTTTGCTCATCTTT | CACDSLHSEGHGLLIF
few | NA | TRDJ1 | TRDV2 | TGTGCCTGTGACACTTTAGGATCAGTAATTGGTGGGGATAAACTCATCTTT | CACDTLGSVIGGDKLIF
few | TRDD2 | TRDJ1 | TRDV1 | TGTGCTCTTGGGGAATTAACCCTTCCTACCAATACTGGGACCGATAAACTCATCTTT | CALGELTLPTNTGTDKLIF
medium-sized | TRDD3 | TRDJ1 | TRDV2 | TGTGCCTGTGACAGAACTACTGGGGGTCCTTACACCGATAAACTCATCTTT | CACDRTTGGPYTDKLIF
medium-sized | NA | TRDJ3 | TRDV2 | TGTGCCTGTGACACCGGACCCTCTACTGGTTCTTCCTGGGACACCCGACAGATGTTTTTC | CACDTGPSTGSSWDTRQMFF
medium-sized | TRDD3 | TRDJ4 | TRDV2 | TGTGCCTGTGACACTTTGGAAGACACCCTTACTGGGGGATATACCGGGGCCAGACCCCTGATCTTT | CACDTLEDTLTGGYTGARPLIF
NA | NA | TRDJ1 | TRDV2 | TGTGCCTGTGACACCGTTGATCTGTACACCGATAAACTCATCTTT | CACDTVDLYTDKLIF
medium-sized | TRDD3 | TRDJ1 | TRDV2 | TGTGCCTGTGACATGCTGGGGGATGAACCCGATAAACTCATCTTT | CACDMLGDEPDKLIF